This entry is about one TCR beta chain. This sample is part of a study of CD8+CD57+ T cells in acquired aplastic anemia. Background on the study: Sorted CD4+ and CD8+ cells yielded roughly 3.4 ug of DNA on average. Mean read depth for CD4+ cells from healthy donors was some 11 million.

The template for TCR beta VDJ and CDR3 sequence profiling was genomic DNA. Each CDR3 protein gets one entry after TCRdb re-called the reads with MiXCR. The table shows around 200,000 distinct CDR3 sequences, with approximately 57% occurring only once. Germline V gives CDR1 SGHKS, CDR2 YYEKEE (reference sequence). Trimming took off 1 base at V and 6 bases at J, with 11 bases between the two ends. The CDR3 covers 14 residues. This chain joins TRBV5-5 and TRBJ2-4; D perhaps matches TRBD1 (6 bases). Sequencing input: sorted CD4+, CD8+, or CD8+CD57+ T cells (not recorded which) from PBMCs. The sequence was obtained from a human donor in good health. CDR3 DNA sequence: TGTGCCAGCAGCTTGCAGGGGCGAGGAAACATTCAGTACTTC. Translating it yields CASSLQGRGNIQYF.